This entry features one TCR beta chain sequence. Looked up from germline, CDR1 is SGHRS and CDR2 is YFSETQ. The CDR3 spans 13 residues. Trimming shortened V by 5 bases and J by 3 bases, and 11 bases separated the two germline ends. These data are taken from a study of blood T cell repertoires in COVID-19. Study at large: COVID-19 samples from acute and convalescent phases originated in the United States, Italy and Spain. T cells, B-cell-depleted T cells, or PBMCs provided the cDNA or gDNA that served as material.

As handled by the study authors: The assay estimated nucleated cells by amplifying reference gene primers. TCRdb keeps only in-frame clones here, not all; method: immunoSEQ multiplex PCR. V and J calls and clone size are given by that table; D and trimming were obtained from the DNA. This sample has some 150,000 clones; 87% occur once, and the top ten carry 3.9%. The sample consisted of peripheral blood. This receptor was identified in a woman aged 55-69 years who had recovered from COVID-19. V and J are TRBV5-1 and TRBJ1-2; D remains ambiguous. CDR3 loop: CASSWAGDYGYTF. In DNA form, the CDR3 reads TGCGCCAGCAGTTGGGCCGGCGACTATGGCTACACCTTC.